These 10 T cell receptor beta chains came from one sample sequenced in a study of blood T cells in healthy people across ages. PCR was performed a second time for about 6 to 12 cycles using a sample-barcoded 5' primer and a J-beta primer mix. Using its own MiXCR run on the 5' RACE reads, TCRdb lists one record per CDR3 protein. The table records about 580,000 distinct CDR3 sequences, 45% to 55% of them present only once. Sequenced: blood. Every receptor here comes from a man aged 80 or over in good health.

This clonotype has more than one count but fewer than ten. The chain is built from TRBV7-2 and TRBJ2-7; D is possibly TRBD1 (6 bases). The CDR3 totals 14 residues. CDR1 SGHTA and CDR2 FQGNSA come from the germline V gene. Trimming removed 1 base from V and 4 bases from J, with 11 bases in between. The CDR3 DNA is TGTGCCAGCAGCTTAGGCAGGGGCGGATACGAGCAGTACTTC. The encoded protein is CASSLGRGGYEQYF.

A remark on this clonotype: One end of the junction varies from germline; a read error may be responsible. V and J are TRBV4-3 and TRBJ1-2; D might be TRBD1 (6 bases). The CDR3 runs 14 residues. CDR1 and CDR2 from the germline V gene are LGHNA and YSLEER. The CDR3 bases are TGCGTCAGCAGCCAGGCTGGGGGCAACTATGGCTACACCTTC. It specifies CVSSQAGGNYGYTF.

This clonotype has a single count. The V gene is TRBV6-2 or TRBV6-3, the J gene TRBJ2-7; D gene ambiguous. Germline V CDR1 and CDR2: MNHEY, SVGEGT. This CDR3 region has 15 residues. V lost 1 base and J 0 bases, leaving 10 bases between the germline ends. CDR3 loop: CASSYYLESSYEQYF. The CDR3 region has the DNA TGTGCCAGCAGTTACTATCTGGAAAGCTCCTACGAGCAGTACTTC.

The rearrangement links TRBV28 to TRBJ1-6; possibly TRBD1 for D (5 bases). Trimming cost V 7 bases and J 12 bases, with 13 bases left between them. CDR1 is MDHEN, CDR2 SYDVKM, per germline. The CDR3 contains 12 residues. For the CDR3, the DNA is TGTGCCAGCACCTCGGGGGTTATACCCCTCCACTTT. This codes for CASTSGVIPLHF.

The rearrangement joins TRBV7-2 to TRBJ2-7; 7 bases line up with TRBD2. Matching the DNA end better, TRBJ2-5 makes the J call doubtful. Germline-derived CDR1 and CDR2 are SGHTA and FQGNSA. This CDR3 region has 15 residues. In nucleotides, the CDR3 is TGTGCCAGCAGCTCGGGACTACCAAATAAAGAGACCCAGTACTTC. Protein product: CASSSGLPNKETQYF.

The rearrangement joins TRBV18 to TRBJ2-1; TRBD2 matches 8 bases. Germline CDR1 and CDR2: KGHSH and LQKENI. The junction had 5 bases not matched to a gene; V was cut back by 5 bases and J by 5 bases. This CDR3 has 14 residues. In DNA, the CDR3 is TGTGCCAGCTCAACGGGGGGGGGCAACAATGAGCAGTTCTTC. This gives the protein CASSTGGGNNEQFF. Filled out from reference TRBV18 and TRBJ2-1, the complete variable domain reads NAGVMQNPRHLVRRRGQEARLRCSPMKGHSHVYWYRQLPEEGLKFMVYLQKENIIDESGMPKERFSAEFPKEGPSILRIQQVVRGDSAAYFCASSTGGGNNEQFFGPGTRLTVL.

The table lists this clonotype with a few counts. The CDR3: CASSLFAGKETQYF. CDR3 nucleotide sequence: TGCGCCAGCAGCTTGTTCGCGGGAAAGGAGACCCAGTACTTC. The V gene is TRBV5-1, the J gene TRBJ2-5; D may be TRBD2 (6 bases). Germline CDR1 SGHRS, CDR2 YFSETQ. The CDR3 totals 14 residues. V lost 1 base to trimming and J lost 5 bases, with 12 bases between them.

Concerning this clonotype itself: The junction departs from the called germline gene at one end, perhaps through a read error. The CDR3 protein is CSVKTSGTAQYF. For the CDR3, the DNA is TGTAGCGTTAAAACTAGCGGGACAGCTCAGTACTTC. This sequence joins TRBV29-1 and TRBJ2-4; 10 nucleotides agree with TRBD2. Germline assignment: CDR1 SQVTM and CDR2 ANQGSEA. CDR3 length: 12 residues.

The chain employs TRBV20-1 and TRBJ2-1; D is unclear. Trimming cost V 0 bases and J 0 bases, with 9 bases left between them. Germline V gene data show CDR1 as DFQATT and CDR2 as SNEGSKA (reference sequence). The CDR3 consists of 15 residues. The CDR3 reads CSARDSSSSYNEQFF. The CDR3 DNA follows: TGCAGTGCTAGAGATTCGAGTAGCTCCTACAATGAGCAGTTCTTC.

This clonotype was picked up one time. The gene calls are TRBV6-5 and TRBJ2-3; no clear D gene. The CDR3 is 15 residues long. V lost 6 bases and J 0 bases, leaving 13 bases between the germline ends. Germline values: CDR1 MNHEY, CDR2 SVGAGI. Here the CDR3 reads CASSLYKVSTDTQYF. CDR3 sequence (DNA): TGTGCCAGCAGCCTTTACAAGGTTAGCACAGATACGCAGTATTTT.